This passage covers 11 T cell receptor beta chains from one sample sequenced in a study of blood T cells in healthy people across ages. With a J-beta primer mix and a sample-barcoded 5' primer, a second PCR ran 7 to 11 cycles. TCRdb processed the 5' RACE reads anew with MiXCR; each CDR3 protein has one entry. This table has approximately 900,000 distinct CDR3 sequences, almost 30% appearing once. The sample also formed part of further work on T cells of mothers and their children.

Sequencing used blood. The source of these receptors is a woman in her forties in good health.

V is TRBV7-3 and J is TRBJ2-3, with no clear D. CDR3 length: 14 amino acids. CDR1 SGHTA and CDR2 FQGTGA come from the germline V gene. The V end lost 2 bases, the J end lost 1 base, and 7 bases lay between the germline ends. The CDR3, as DNA: TGTGCCAGCAGCTTACAATCCCGCACAGATACGCAGTATTTT. It codes for CASSLQSRTDTQYF.

This chain uses TRBV4-3 with TRBJ2-2, with a possible D match to TRBD2 (6 bases). This CDR3 has 15 residues. V was pared by 1 base and J by 0 bases, with 6 bases between. Per germline, CDR1 LGHNA and CDR2 YSLEER. CDR3 in amino acids: CASSQGGANTGELFF. The CDR3 DNA follows: TGCGCCAGCAGCCAAGGGGGGGCGAACACCGGGGAGCTGTTTTTT.

The V and J genes are TRBV29-1 and TRBJ1-2, with D possibly TRBD1 on 5 matching bases. Germline CDR1 reads SQVTM; CDR2 reads ANQGSEA. CDR3 length: 12 residues. Deletions cut 7 bases from V and 8 bases from J, with 17 bases between. CDR3 in DNA: TGCAGCGGCGGAGGAGGGCGGGGCGGCTACACCTTC. This translates into CSGGGGRGGYTF.

This clonotype has only a few counts. The V gene is TRBV7-3, the J gene TRBJ2-2; D is undetermined. V was trimmed by 3 bases and J by 2 bases, leaving 7 bases between them. The CDR3 covers 14 residues. The germline V gene has CDR1 SGHTA and CDR2 FQGTGA. CDR3 protein: CASSLSVNTGELFF. The CDR3, as DNA: TGTGCCAGCAGCTTGTCGGTTAACACCGGGGAGCTGTTTTTT. The full variable domain, its missing parts supplied by reference TRBV7-3 and TRBJ2-2, is GAGVSQTPSNKVTEKGKYVELRCDPISGHTALYWYRQSLGQGPEFLIYFQGTGAADDSGLPNDRFFAVRPEGSVSTLKIQRTERGDSAVYLCASSLSVNTGELFFGEGSRLTVL.

V gene TRBV28 combines with J gene TRBJ1-2; D call uncertain. Looked up from germline, CDR1 is MDHEN and CDR2 is SYDVKM. There are 17 residues in the CDR3. V was clipped by 3 bases and J by 5 bases, with 22 bases between them. The CDR3 bases are TGTGCCAGCAGTTTGGTCCTGGTATTGCCCGACGGTTATGGCTACACCTTC. Translation: CASSLVLVLPDGYGYTF.

The rearrangement uses TRBV9 and TRBJ1-3; D gene ambiguous. The CDR3 length is 15 residues. Trimming cost V 3 bases and J 2 bases, with 12 bases left between them. Looked up from germline, CDR1 is SGDLS and CDR2 is YYNGEE. The CDR3 loop reads CASSGWKNTGNTIYF. The CDR3, as DNA: TGTGCCAGCAGCGGATGGAAGAACACTGGAAACACCATATATTTT.

This clonotype was found many times. The chain joins TRBV7-2 to TRBJ1-5; 8 bases are shared with TRBD1. V trimming: 2 bases; J trimming: 4 bases; junction bases outside the gene matches: 7. This CDR3 comprises 16 residues. Germline CDR1 and CDR2: SGHTA and FQGNSA. The DNA for the CDR3 is TGTGCCAGCAGCTTAATGAGCAGGGGGCCGAATCAGCCCCAGCATTTT. The encoded protein is CASSLMSRGPNQPQHF.

The rearrangement joins TRBV9 to TRBJ2-3; weak D call: TRBD2 (5 bases). Germline lookup yields CDR1 SGDLS and CDR2 YYNGEE. CDR3 length: 14 amino acids. The V end lost 7 bases, the J end lost 0 bases, and 12 bases lay between the germline ends. The CDR3 DNA reads as TGTGCCAGCGGGAGAGCTTCTAGCACAGATACGCAGTATTTT. It specifies CASGRASSTDTQYF.

This clonotype was seen at least ten times. This chain connects TRBV29-1 to TRBJ2-1; 7 bases agree with TRBD1. The germline V gene has CDR1 SQVTM and CDR2 ANQGSEA. The V and J ends lost 7 bases and 7 bases, in that order; junction bases with no gene match: 10. CDR3 length: 13 amino acids. The CDR3, as DNA: TGCAGCGCCGCCAGGGGACAGAGTAATGAGCAGTTCTTC. Encoded protein: CSAARGQSNEQFF.

This clonotype was seen repeatedly, ten times or more. This sequence joins TRBV29-1 and TRBJ1-2; 7 nucleotides agree with TRBD1. Germline CDR1 reads SQVTM; CDR2 reads ANQGSEA. This CDR3 has 16 residues. V was pared by 4 bases and J by 0 bases, with 11 bases of the junction left unmatched. CDR3 protein: CSVAASHRGANYGYTF. The CDR3, as DNA: TGCAGCGTTGCCGCATCCCACAGGGGAGCTAACTATGGCTACACCTTC.

The chain combines TRBV6-4 with TRBJ2-1; 10 bases map to TRBD2. Germline V gives CDR1 MRHNA, CDR2 SNTAGT. V gave up 8 bases and J gave up 7 bases; unmatched junction bases: 5. The CDR3 extends over 13 amino acids. The CDR3 sequence: CASRQRGGNEQFF. The CDR3 nucleotides are TGTGCCAGCCGACAGCGGGGGGGGAATGAGCAGTTCTTC.